Shown below are 30 T cell receptor beta chains from a single sample sequenced in a study of cytomegalovirus exposure and HLA in healthy donors. Use of 60 Vbeta and 13 Jbeta primers characterized the PCR. Sequencing was performed with immunoSEQ multiplex PCR; in TCRdb, only in-frame clones are kept and a portion is missing. The table has about 140,000 clones, roughly four fifths seen once. The sample consisted of PBMCs. The source is a woman in her thirties or forties in good health and CMV-seronegative.

The chain combines TRBV6-1 with TRBJ1-1, with 10 nucleotides matching TRBD1. Germline V lookup: CDR1 MNHNS, CDR2 SASEGT. V shed 5 bases and J 1 base; nucleotides not matched to a gene: 4. The CDR3 loop spans 15 amino acids. CDR3 sequence (DNA): TGTGCCAGCAGTACCTGGGACAGGGGGAACACTGAAGCTTTCTTT. This codes for CASSTWDRGNTEAFF.

V usage is TRBV6-5 and J usage is TRBJ2-3; D is uncertain. This CDR3 has 16 amino acids. Germline V gene lookup returns CDR1 MNHEY and CDR2 SVGAGI. Trimming stripped 3 bases from V and 4 bases from J, with 17 bases between. CDR3 amino acids: CASSYNPGFIADTQYF. The CDR3 DNA reads TGTGCCAGCAGTTATAACCCCGGTTTTATAGCAGATACGCAGTATTTT.

With respect to this clone: This specimen includes other DNA sequences encoding the same CDR3. CDR3 DNA sequence: TGCGCCAGCAGCTCACAGGGAGTTCAAGAGACCCAGTACTTC. It specifies CASSSQGVQETQYF. The chain employs TRBV5-1 and TRBJ2-5, with D possibly being TRBD1 (6 bases). V was shortened by 3 bases and J by 2 bases, with 11 bases between the two germline ends. This CDR3 spans 14 amino acids. Germline V gene lookup returns CDR1 SGHRS and CDR2 YFSETQ.

This clone was recorded only once. V usage is TRBV5-6 and J usage is TRBJ2-1, with TRBD2 matching over 11 bases. J gave up 7 bases and V 6 bases, and 9 bases lay outside the gene matches. The CDR3 consists of 15 residues. Germline V gives CDR1 SGHDT, CDR2 YYEEEE. CDR3 sequence: CASIDAGTSGNEQFF. The CDR3 nucleotides read TGTGCCAGCATCGATGCCGGGACTAGCGGTAATGAGCAGTTCTTC.

The chain carries TRBV28 and TRBJ2-2, with 10 bases matching TRBD1. The CDR3 runs to 16 residues. J gave up 4 bases and V 1 base, and 3 bases lay outside the gene matches. Germline CDR1 MDHEN, CDR2 SYDVKM. The CDR3 reads CASSLSGQGGTGELFF. The CDR3 nucleotides are TGTGCCAGCAGTTTATCCGGACAGGGGGGCACCGGGGAGCTGTTTTTT.

Comment on this clone: One end of the junction fails to match germline, which may point to a read error. The DNA for the CDR3 is TGTGCCAGCAGTAACTCCCGGACAGGCTTCGATCAGCCCCAGCATTTT. It is translated as CASSNSRTGFDQPQHF. The rearrangement links TRBV6-6 to TRBJ1-5; TRBD1 aligns across 7 bases. This CDR3 has 16 amino acids. From germline, CDR1 is MNHNY and CDR2 SVGAGI (reference sequence).

DNA for the CDR3: TGTGCCAGCAGTTGGGGACAGGCGAACACTGAAGCTTTCTTT. Translated, it gives CASSWGQANTEAFF. The gene calls are TRBV27 and TRBJ1-1; TRBD1 aligns across 8 bases. The junction had 2 bases not matched to a gene; V was cut back by 4 bases and J by 1 base. This CDR3 contains 14 residues. Germline V lookup: CDR1 MNHEY, CDR2 SMNVEV (reference sequence).

This chain connects TRBV11-2 to TRBJ2-3; TRBD1 matches at 7 bases. Germline V gene sequence: CDR1 SGHAT, CDR2 FQNNGV. The CDR3 loop spans 15 amino acids. V was pared by 6 bases and J by 0 bases, with 6 bases of the junction left unmatched. DNA of the CDR3: TGTGCCAGCAGTCATACAGGGGCCAGCACAGATACGCAGTATTTT. The encoded protein is CASSHTGASTDTQYF. The full variable domain, completed using reference TRBV11-2 and TRBJ2-3, is EAGVAQSPRYKIIEKRQSVAFWCNPISGHATLYWYQQILGQGPKLLIQFQNNGVVDDSQLPKDRFSAERLKGVDSTLKIQPAKLEDSAVYLCASSHTGASTDTQYFGPGTRLTVL.

The chain is built from TRBV4-1 and TRBJ1-2; unclear D gene. CDR3 length: 15 residues. V gave up 2 bases and J gave up 2 bases, with 12 bases separating them. Germline values: CDR1 MGHRA, CDR2 YSYEKL. The CDR3 is CASSQSVSVNYGYTF. In DNA, the CDR3 is TGCGCCAGCAGCCAAAGCGTCTCGGTAAACTATGGCTACACCTTC.

The genes are TRBV6-5 and TRBJ2-7, with a possible D match to TRBD1 (6 bases). Germline values: CDR1 MNHEY, CDR2 SVGAGI. The CDR3 extends over 15 amino acids. Trimming shortened V by 6 bases and J by 3 bases, and 18 bases separated the two germline ends. CDR3 residues: CASRRQVWALYEQYF. Here the CDR3 DNA reads TGTGCCAGCAGGCGACAGGTTTGGGCACTCTACGAGCAGTACTTC.

This clone was counted a few times. V usage is TRBV5-1 and J usage is TRBJ1-4; 9 bases map to TRBD1. The CDR3 length is 15 residues. V gave up 0 bases and J gave up 7 bases; unmatched junction bases: 4. The germline gives CDR1 SGHRS, CDR2 YFSETQ. CDR3 in amino acids: CASSLGDRESEKLFF. The DNA for the CDR3 is TGCGCCAGCAGCTTGGGGGACAGGGAAAGTGAAAAACTGTTTTTT.

The rearrangement links TRBV9 to TRBJ2-1, with 7 bases fitting TRBD2. Germline assignment: CDR1 SGDLS and CDR2 YYNGEE. This CDR3 contains 16 residues. V shed 5 bases and J 8 bases; nucleotides not matched to a gene: 16. CDR3 loop: CASSLGLVSVFHEQFF. CDR3 DNA: TGTGCCAGCAGTCTCGGACTAGTGTCGGTATTCCATGAGCAGTTCTTC.

The chain carries TRBV15 and TRBJ2-5; D gene uncertain. Trimming shortened V by 6 bases and J by 5 bases, and 10 bases separated the two germline ends. Germline CDR1 is LNHNV and CDR2 is YYDKDF (reference sequence). This CDR3 has 12 residues. CDR3 nucleotides: TGTGCCACCAGTGCGGCGATGGAGACCCAGTACTTC. This gives the protein CATSAAMETQYF. Supplemented by reference TRBV15 and TRBJ2-5, the full variable domain reads DAMVIQNPRYQVTQFGKPVTLSCSQTLNHNVMYWYQQKSSQAPKLLFHYYDKDFNNEADTPDNFQSRRPNTSFCFLDIRSPGLGDTAMYLCATSAAMETQYFGPGTRLLVL.

The chain has TRBV18 and TRBJ1-2; TRBD1 agrees at 7 bases. V shed 3 bases and J 2 bases; nucleotides not matched to a gene: 3. The CDR3 covers 14 residues. Germline V gene data show CDR1 as KGHSH and CDR2 as LQKENI. CDR3 residues: CASSPGDRNYGYTF. Here the CDR3 DNA reads TGTGCCAGCTCACCGGGGGACAGAAACTATGGCTACACCTTC. Using reference TRBV18 and TRBJ1-2 for the parts outside the CDR3, the full variable domain is NAGVMQNPRHLVRRRGQEARLRCSPMKGHSHVYWYRQLPEEGLKFMVYLQKENIIDESGMPKERFSAEFPKEGPSILRIQQVVRGDSAAYFCASSPGDRNYGYTFGSGTRLTVV.

The chain joins TRBV25-1 to TRBJ1-1; D not certain. Germline-derived CDR1 and CDR2 are MGHDK and SYGVNS. The CDR3 is made up of 13 amino acids. The ends were cut back, 3 bases at V and 7 bases at J, with 12 bases in the middle. For the CDR3, the DNA is TGTGCCAGCAGTGATACCCCCGGGTGTGAAGCTTTCTTT. Protein: CASSDTPGCEAFF.

The chain recombines TRBV27 with TRBJ1-2, with TRBD1 matching over 9 bases. Per germline, CDR1 MNHEY and CDR2 SMNVEV (reference sequence). The V and J ends lost 2 bases and 7 bases, in that order; junction bases with no gene match: 5. The CDR3 totals 14 residues. CDR3 sequence (DNA): TGTGCCAGCAGTTTAATACAGGGGGCGGGTGGCTACACCTTC. It yields the protein CASSLIQGAGGYTF.

This chain uses TRBV15 with TRBJ2-3; the match to TRBD2 covers 10 bases. Germline CDR1 is LNHNV and CDR2 is YYDKDF (reference sequence). CDR3 length: 15 residues. With 5 bases clipped from V and 2 bases from J, the junction kept 4 bases outside the gene matches. The CDR3 loop reads CATSVSGGITDTQYF. The CDR3 DNA reads TGTGCCACCAGCGTTAGCGGGGGGATCACAGATACGCAGTATTTT.

This clone showed up just once. The chain carries TRBV7-2 and TRBJ1-4; TRBD1 is a possible D gene (6 bases). Germline CDR1 and CDR2: SGHTA and FQGNSA. The V end lost 5 bases, the J end lost 0 bases, and 13 bases lay between the germline ends. The CDR3 is 16 amino acids. The CDR3 here is CASSPQRQATNEKLFF. In DNA form, the CDR3 reads TGTGCCAGCAGCCCACAGAGACAGGCAACTAATGAAAAACTGTTTTTT.

This rearrangement joins TRBV2 to TRBJ2-5; unclear D gene. TRBJ2-7 matches the DNA end more closely, so the J call is doubtful. In germline, CDR1 is SNHLY, CDR2 FYNNEI. The CDR3 has 13 residues. The CDR3 reads CATSLPVTYEQYF. CDR3 bases: TGTGCCACCAGCCTGCCCGTTACCTACGAGCAGTACTTC.

The chain is built from TRBV5-1 and TRBJ2-1, with D perhaps matching TRBD1 (6 bases). The V gene's germline CDR1 is SGHRS and CDR2 YFSETQ. The CDR3 is made up of 14 amino acids. V lost 7 bases, J lost 4 bases, and 15 bases lay in between. The chain's CDR3 is CASSYGGGYNEQFF. CDR3 DNA sequence: TGCGCCAGCTCCTATGGGGGCGGTTACAATGAGCAGTTCTTC.

This clone was seen a few times. V and J are TRBV7-9 and TRBJ1-4; tentatively, D is TRBD1 (6 bases). Looked up from germline, CDR1 is SEHNR and CDR2 is FQNEAQ (reference sequence). This CDR3 is built from 14 residues. With 3 bases removed from V and 3 bases from J, the gap between germline ends came to 8 bases. The CDR3 bases are TGTGCCAGCAGCTTGGGGGCAGCTAATGAAAAACTGTTTTTT. Encoded protein: CASSLGAANEKLFF.

This clone showed up just a few times. The rearrangement links TRBV5-1 to TRBJ2-2; D possibly corresponds to TRBD1 (6 bases). CDR3 length: 17 residues. Between the trimmed V and J ends, which lost 6 bases and 0 bases, there was a span of 18 bases. CDR1 SGHRS and CDR2 YFSETQ come from the germline V gene. The CDR3 sequence: CASKGSAGAPNTGELFF. The CDR3 region has the DNA TGCGCCAGCAAGGGTTCGGCAGGGGCGCCGAACACCGGGGAGCTGTTTTTT.

This clone was seen once. The chain carries TRBV19 and TRBJ2-2, with 11 bases fitting TRBD1. In germline, CDR1 is LNHDA, CDR2 SQIVND (reference sequence). The CDR3 contains 14 residues. With V trimmed by 8 bases and J by 5 bases, 4 bases remained unmatched. In nucleotides, the CDR3 is TGTGCCAGTGGACGGGACAGGGGGACCGGGGAGCTGTTTTTT. It is translated as CASGRDRGTGELFF.

This clone was found a few times. The J gene is TRBJ1-1, the V gene TRBV30; 9 bases align to TRBD1. The CDR3 is made up of 16 amino acids. Germline CDR1 GTSNPN, CDR2 SVGIG (reference sequence). V shed 4 bases, J shed 0 bases, and the junction held 9 bases outside the gene matches. The CDR3 loop is CAWNWTGEDMNTEAFF. CDR3 DNA sequence: TGTGCCTGGAACTGGACAGGGGAGGACATGAACACTGAAGCTTTCTTT.

The chain carries TRBV27 and TRBJ1-5, with D perhaps matching TRBD1 (5 bases). This CDR3 is built from 16 residues. The germline V gene has CDR1 MNHEY and CDR2 SMNVEV (reference sequence). V lost 2 bases, J lost 5 bases, and 16 bases lay in between. CDR3 residues: CASSLGGGDGDQPQHF. Written as DNA, the CDR3 is TGTGCCAGCAGTTTAGGTGGAGGGGACGGAGATCAGCCCCAGCATTTT.

The V gene is TRBV6-5, the J gene TRBJ1-1, with D tentatively TRBD1 (6 bases). Trimming left V 5 bases short and J 10 bases short, with 20 bases between. This CDR3 has 14 residues. The germline CDR1 and CDR2 sequences are MNHEY and SVGAGI. CDR3: CASSLRQDSSGAFF. Here the CDR3 DNA reads TGTGCCAGCAGTCTCCGACAGGACTCTTCAGGAGCTTTCTTT.

V gene TRBV7-9 combines with J gene TRBJ2-1, with 7 nucleotides matching TRBD2. Germline V gives CDR1 SEHNR, CDR2 FQNEAQ (reference sequence). The CDR3 has 17 residues. After removal of 5 bases from V and 4 bases from J, the junction contained 14 bases not matched to a gene. CDR3 sequence (DNA): TGTGCCAGCAGCCCAGGAGGTTGGAGCGGGGATTACAATGAGCAGTTCTTC. This gives the protein CASSPGGWSGDYNEQFF.

This clone occurred a few times. The chain employs TRBV6-1 and TRBJ1-6; no reliable D call. V gave up 3 bases and J gave up 10 bases, with 4 bases separating them. There are 11 residues in the CDR3. Per germline, CDR1 MNHNS and CDR2 SASEGT. CDR3 sequence (DNA): TGTGCCAGCAGTGAGGAGTCACCCCTCCACTTT. Translation gives CASSEESPLHF.

The rearrangement links TRBV19 to TRBJ1-1; no clear D. CDR3 length: 13 amino acids. Germline assignment: CDR1 LNHDA and CDR2 SQIVND (reference sequence). Trimming took 2 bases from V and 1 from J, leaving 5 bases between them. The CDR3 sequence: CASSISGNTEAFF. DNA of the CDR3: TGTGCCAGTAGTATATCAGGGAACACTGAAGCTTTCTTT.

This clone was counted at least ten times. J is TRBJ2-1 and V is TRBV15; TRBD2 agrees at 11 bases. Germline assignment: CDR1 LNHNV and CDR2 YYDKDF (reference sequence). CDR3 length equals 16 residues. V gave up 3 bases and J gave up 8 bases; unmatched junction bases: 9. The CDR3 reads CATSRTSGDQGDEQFF. Written as DNA, the CDR3 is TGTGCCACCAGCAGGACTAGCGGGGACCAAGGCGATGAGCAGTTCTTC.